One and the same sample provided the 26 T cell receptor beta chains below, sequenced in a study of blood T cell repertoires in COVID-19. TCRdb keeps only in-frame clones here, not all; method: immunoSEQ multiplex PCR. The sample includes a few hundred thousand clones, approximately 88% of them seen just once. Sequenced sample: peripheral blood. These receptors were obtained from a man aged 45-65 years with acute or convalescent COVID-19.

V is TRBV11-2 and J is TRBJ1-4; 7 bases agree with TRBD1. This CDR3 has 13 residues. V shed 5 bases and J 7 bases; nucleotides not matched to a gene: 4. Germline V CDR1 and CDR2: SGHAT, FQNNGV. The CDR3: CASSAGTVEKLFF. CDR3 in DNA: TGTGCCAGCAGCGCTGGGACAGTTGAAAAACTGTTTTTT.

The CDR3 reads CASSGRGTGGTGNQPQHF. Here the CDR3 DNA reads TGTGCCAGCAGTGGCCGCGGGACAGGGGGAACCGGCAATCAGCCCCAGCATTTT. The V gene is TRBV6-1, the J gene TRBJ1-5, with 11 nucleotides matching TRBD1. Germline CDR1 and CDR2: MNHNS and SASEGT. V trimming: 4 bases; J trimming: 2 bases; junction bases outside the gene matches: 10. The CDR3 sequence is 18 residues long.

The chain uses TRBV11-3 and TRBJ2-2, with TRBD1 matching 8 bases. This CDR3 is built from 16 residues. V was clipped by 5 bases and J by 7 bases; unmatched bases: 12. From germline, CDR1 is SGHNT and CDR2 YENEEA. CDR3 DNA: TGTGCCAGCAGCCCCCGACAGGGGCAAAGCGGCGGGGAGCTGTTTTTT. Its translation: CASSPRQGQSGGELFF.

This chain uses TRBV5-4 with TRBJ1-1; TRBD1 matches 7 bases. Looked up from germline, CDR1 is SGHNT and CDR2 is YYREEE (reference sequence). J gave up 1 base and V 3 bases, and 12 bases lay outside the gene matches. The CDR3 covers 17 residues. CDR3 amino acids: CASSSVQGILRNTEAFF. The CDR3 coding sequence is TGTGCCAGCAGCTCGGTACAGGGGATATTGAGGAACACTGAAGCTTTCTTT. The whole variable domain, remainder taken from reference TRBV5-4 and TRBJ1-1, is ETGVTQSPTHLIKTRGQQVTLRCSSQSGHNTVSWYQQALGQGPQFIFQYYREEENGRGNFPPRFSGLQFPNYSSELNVNALELDDSALYLCASSSVQGILRNTEAFFGQGTRLTVV.

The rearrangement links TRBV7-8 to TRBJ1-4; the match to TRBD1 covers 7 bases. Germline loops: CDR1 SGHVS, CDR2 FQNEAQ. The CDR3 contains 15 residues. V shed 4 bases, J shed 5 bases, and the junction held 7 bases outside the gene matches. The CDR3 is CASSSGQTLNEKLFF. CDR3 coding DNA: TGTGCCAGCAGCTCGGGACAGACGTTGAATGAAAAACTGTTTTTT.

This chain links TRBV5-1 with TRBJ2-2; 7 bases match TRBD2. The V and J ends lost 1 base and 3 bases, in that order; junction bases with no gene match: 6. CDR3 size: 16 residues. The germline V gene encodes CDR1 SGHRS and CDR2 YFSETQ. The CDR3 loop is CASSLFSGADTGELFF. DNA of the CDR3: TGCGCCAGCAGCTTGTTCAGCGGGGCGGACACCGGGGAGCTGTTTTTT.

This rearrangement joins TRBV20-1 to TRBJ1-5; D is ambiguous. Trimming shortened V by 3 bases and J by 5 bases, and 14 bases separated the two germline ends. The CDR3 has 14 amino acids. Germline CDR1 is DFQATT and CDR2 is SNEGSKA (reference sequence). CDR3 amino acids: CSASKSGLDQPQHF. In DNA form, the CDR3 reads TGCAGTGCTAGTAAGTCAGGTTTGGATCAGCCCCAGCATTTT.

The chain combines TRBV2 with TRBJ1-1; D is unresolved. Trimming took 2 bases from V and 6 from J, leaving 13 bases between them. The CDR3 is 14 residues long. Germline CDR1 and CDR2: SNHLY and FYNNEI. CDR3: CASSEPTNSAEAFF. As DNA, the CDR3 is TGTGCCAGCAGTGAACCGACAAATTCGGCTGAAGCTTTCTTT.

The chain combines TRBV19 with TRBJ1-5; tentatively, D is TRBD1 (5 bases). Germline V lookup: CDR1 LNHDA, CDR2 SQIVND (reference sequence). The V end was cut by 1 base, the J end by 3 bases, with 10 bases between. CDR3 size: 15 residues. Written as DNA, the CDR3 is TGTGCCAGTAGTATAGCCCAGGGACTCAATCAGCCCCAGCATTTT. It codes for CASSIAQGLNQPQHF.

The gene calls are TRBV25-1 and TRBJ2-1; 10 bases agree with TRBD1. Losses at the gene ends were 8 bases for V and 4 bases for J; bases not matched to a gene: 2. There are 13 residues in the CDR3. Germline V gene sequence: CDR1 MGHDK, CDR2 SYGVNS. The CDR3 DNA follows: TGTGCCAGCCGACAGGGGGCATACAATGAGCAGTTCTTC. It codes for CASRQGAYNEQFF.

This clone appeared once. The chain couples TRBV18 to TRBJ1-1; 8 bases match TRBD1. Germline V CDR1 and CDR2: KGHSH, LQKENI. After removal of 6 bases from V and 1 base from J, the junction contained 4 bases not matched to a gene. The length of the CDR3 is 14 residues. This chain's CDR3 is CASSPGTGNTEAFF. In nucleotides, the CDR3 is TGTGCCAGCTCGCCCGGGACAGGGAACACTGAAGCTTTCTTT.

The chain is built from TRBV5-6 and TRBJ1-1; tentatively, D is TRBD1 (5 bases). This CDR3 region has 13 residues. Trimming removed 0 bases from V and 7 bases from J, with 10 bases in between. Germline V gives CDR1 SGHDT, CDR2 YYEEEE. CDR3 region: CASSLAGVGEAFF. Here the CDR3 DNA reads TGTGCCAGCAGCTTGGCGGGGGTCGGTGAAGCTTTCTTT.

The CDR3 region is CASSLLQGPYNEQFF. Written as DNA, the CDR3 is TGCGCCAGCAGCTTGTTGCAGGGGCCCTACAATGAGCAGTTCTTC. The chain combines TRBV5-1 with TRBJ2-1; maybe TRBD1 (6 bases). Trimming cost V 1 base and J 2 bases, with 10 bases left between them. This CDR3 is built from 15 residues. Germline CDR1 is SGHRS and CDR2 is YFSETQ.

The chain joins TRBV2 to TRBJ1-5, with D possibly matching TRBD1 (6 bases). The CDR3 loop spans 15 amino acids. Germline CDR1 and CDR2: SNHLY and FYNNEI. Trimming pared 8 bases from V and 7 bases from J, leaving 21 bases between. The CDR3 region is CASRLGGGGGQPQHF. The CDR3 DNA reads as TGTGCCAGCCGTCTAGGGGGGGGCGGAGGGCAGCCCCAGCATTTT.

The CDR3 sequence: CASSPAYEQYF. The CDR3 DNA is TGTGCCAGCAGCCCGGCCTACGAGCAGTACTTC. The chain links TRBV12-3 or TRBV12-4 to TRBJ2-7; D is undetermined. With 6 bases removed from V and 2 bases from J, the gap between germline ends came to 5 bases. The CDR3 totals 11 residues.

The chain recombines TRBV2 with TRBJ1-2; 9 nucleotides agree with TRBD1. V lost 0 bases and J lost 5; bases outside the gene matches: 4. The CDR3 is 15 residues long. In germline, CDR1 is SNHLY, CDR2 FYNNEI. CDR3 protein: CASSEATGTGYGYTF. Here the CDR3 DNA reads TGTGCCAGCAGTGAAGCCACCGGGACAGGGTATGGCTACACCTTC.

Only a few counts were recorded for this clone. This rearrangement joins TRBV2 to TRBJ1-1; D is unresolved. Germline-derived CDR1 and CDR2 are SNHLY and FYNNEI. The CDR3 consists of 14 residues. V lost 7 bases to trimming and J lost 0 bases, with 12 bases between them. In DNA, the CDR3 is TGTGCCAGCAATTTGGGCACACTGAACACTGAAGCTTTCTTT. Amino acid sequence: CASNLGTLNTEAFF.

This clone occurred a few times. The CDR3 reads CSAASGHEQFF. CDR3 DNA: TGCAGTGCCGCCAGTGGGCATGAGCAGTTCTTC. The J gene is TRBJ2-1, the V gene TRBV20-1; D remains unclear. This CDR3 contains 11 residues. CDR1 is DFQATT and CDR2 is SNEGSKA in the germline V gene (reference sequence). V lost 6 bases and J lost 8, with 11 bases in between.

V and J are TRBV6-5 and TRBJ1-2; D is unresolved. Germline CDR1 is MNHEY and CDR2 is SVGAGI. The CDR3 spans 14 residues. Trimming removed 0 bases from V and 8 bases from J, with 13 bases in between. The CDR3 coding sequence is TGTGCCAGCAGTTACTCAGGGAGACGGGGAGGCTACACCTTC. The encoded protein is CASSYSGRRGGYTF.

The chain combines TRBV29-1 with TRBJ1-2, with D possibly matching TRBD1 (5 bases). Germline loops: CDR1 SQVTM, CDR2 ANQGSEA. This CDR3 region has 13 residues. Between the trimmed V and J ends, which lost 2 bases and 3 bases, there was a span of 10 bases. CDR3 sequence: CSVERRDYYGYTF. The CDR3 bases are TGCAGCGTTGAACGCAGGGACTACTATGGCTACACCTTC.

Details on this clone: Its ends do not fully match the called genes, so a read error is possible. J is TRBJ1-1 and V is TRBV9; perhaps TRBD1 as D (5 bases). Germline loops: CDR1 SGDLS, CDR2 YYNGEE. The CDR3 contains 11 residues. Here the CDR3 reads CASSVASGGIF. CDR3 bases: TGTGCCAGCAGCGTAGCTAGCGGGGGGATCTTT.

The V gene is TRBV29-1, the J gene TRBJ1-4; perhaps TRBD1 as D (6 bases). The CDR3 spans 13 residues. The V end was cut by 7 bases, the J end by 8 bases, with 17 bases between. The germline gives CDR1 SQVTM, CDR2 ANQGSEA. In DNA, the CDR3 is TGCAGCGGTGGGGGGGCGCCAGGGGAAAAACTGTTTTTT. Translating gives CSGGGAPGEKLFF.

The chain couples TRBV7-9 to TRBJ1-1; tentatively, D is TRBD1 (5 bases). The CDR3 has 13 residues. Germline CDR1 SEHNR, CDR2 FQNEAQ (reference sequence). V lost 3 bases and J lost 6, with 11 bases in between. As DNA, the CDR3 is TGTGCCAGCAGCTTCGCCAGGACATCTGAAGCTTTCTTT. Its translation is CASSFARTSEAFF.

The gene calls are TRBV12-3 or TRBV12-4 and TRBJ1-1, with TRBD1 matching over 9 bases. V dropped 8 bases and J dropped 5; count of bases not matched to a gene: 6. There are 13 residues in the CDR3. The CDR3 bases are TGTGCCAGCGGGTACAGGGGGCATACTGAAGCTTTCTTT. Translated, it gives CASGYRGHTEAFF.

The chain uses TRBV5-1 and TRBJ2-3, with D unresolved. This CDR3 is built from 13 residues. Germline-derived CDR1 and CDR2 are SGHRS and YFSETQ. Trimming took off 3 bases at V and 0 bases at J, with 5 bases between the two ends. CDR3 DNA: TGCGCCAGCAGCTCCTCTAGCACAGATACGCAGTATTTT. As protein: CASSSSSTDTQYF.

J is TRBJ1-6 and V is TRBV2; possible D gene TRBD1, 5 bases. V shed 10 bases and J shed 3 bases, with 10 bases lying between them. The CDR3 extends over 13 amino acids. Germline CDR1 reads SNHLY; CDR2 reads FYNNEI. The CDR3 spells CAIRQNYNSPLHF. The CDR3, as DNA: TGTGCCATCCGACAGAACTATAATTCACCCCTCCACTTT.